This T cell receptor (beta chain) was observed in a study of blood T cell repertoires in COVID-19. V gave up 9 bases and J gave up 2 bases; unmatched junction bases: 6. This CDR3 region has 14 residues. The germline gives CDR1 LNHDA, CDR2 SQIVND (reference sequence). Libraries were prepared by immunoSEQ multiplex PCR; TCRdb keeps only in-frame clonotypes and omits some of them. The repertoire holds 250,000 to 300,000 clones, with roughly 84% as singletons. The sequence was obtained from a man between 60 and 75 years old with acute or convalescent COVID-19. This chain links TRBV19 with TRBJ2-3; TRBD2 matches 9 bases. Sample: peripheral blood. The CDR3 protein is CASKGTSFTDTQYF. CDR3 DNA sequence: TGTGCCAGCAAAGGGACTAGCTTCACAGATACGCAGTATTTT.